The sequence of this T cell receptor beta chain was determined in a study of CXCR3-negative and CXCR3-positive naive CD8 T cells. UMI-labeled 5' RACE TRB cDNA libraries were prepared from the cells. No DNA is given; TCRdb re-called the 5' RACE reads and lists each CDR3 protein once. The table lists about 23,000 distinct CDR3 sequences, with 20% to 25% in the top ten. The CDR3 is 16 residues long. CDR1 and CDR2 from the germline V gene are KGHSH and LQKENI. Sequences were obtained from memory CD8+ T cells from blood. The chain recombines TRBV18 with TRBJ1-1; there is no DNA to check the TCRdb D call of TRBD1. This receptor was identified in a human donor in good health. Some clones in this sample may be carry-over from other donors' samples. The CDR3 protein is CASSPPGTGLNTEAFF.